This T cell receptor (beta chain) was obtained from a study of T cells after yellow fever vaccination. Study-level information: Fractions containing few cells were prepared with SMART-Seq v4 Ultra Low Input.

TCRdb re-called the 5' RACE reads with MiXCR, one entry per CDR3 protein. The table includes around 500,000 distinct CDR3 sequences, around a fifth detected once. This clonotype was detected only once. The CDR3 covers 12 residues. Germline CDR1 KGHDR, CDR2 SFDVKD. Trimming pared 6 bases from V and 5 bases from J, leaving 9 bases between. The sequence derives from a young man who received the YFV17D yellow fever vaccine. The chain is built from TRBV24-1 and TRBJ1-2, with D hard to call. The sequenced sample was PBMCs, obtained about 21 days after the first yellow fever vaccination. The CDR3 spells CATSQDQYGYTF. The CDR3 DNA reads TGTGCCACCAGTCAGGACCAGTATGGCTACACCTTC.